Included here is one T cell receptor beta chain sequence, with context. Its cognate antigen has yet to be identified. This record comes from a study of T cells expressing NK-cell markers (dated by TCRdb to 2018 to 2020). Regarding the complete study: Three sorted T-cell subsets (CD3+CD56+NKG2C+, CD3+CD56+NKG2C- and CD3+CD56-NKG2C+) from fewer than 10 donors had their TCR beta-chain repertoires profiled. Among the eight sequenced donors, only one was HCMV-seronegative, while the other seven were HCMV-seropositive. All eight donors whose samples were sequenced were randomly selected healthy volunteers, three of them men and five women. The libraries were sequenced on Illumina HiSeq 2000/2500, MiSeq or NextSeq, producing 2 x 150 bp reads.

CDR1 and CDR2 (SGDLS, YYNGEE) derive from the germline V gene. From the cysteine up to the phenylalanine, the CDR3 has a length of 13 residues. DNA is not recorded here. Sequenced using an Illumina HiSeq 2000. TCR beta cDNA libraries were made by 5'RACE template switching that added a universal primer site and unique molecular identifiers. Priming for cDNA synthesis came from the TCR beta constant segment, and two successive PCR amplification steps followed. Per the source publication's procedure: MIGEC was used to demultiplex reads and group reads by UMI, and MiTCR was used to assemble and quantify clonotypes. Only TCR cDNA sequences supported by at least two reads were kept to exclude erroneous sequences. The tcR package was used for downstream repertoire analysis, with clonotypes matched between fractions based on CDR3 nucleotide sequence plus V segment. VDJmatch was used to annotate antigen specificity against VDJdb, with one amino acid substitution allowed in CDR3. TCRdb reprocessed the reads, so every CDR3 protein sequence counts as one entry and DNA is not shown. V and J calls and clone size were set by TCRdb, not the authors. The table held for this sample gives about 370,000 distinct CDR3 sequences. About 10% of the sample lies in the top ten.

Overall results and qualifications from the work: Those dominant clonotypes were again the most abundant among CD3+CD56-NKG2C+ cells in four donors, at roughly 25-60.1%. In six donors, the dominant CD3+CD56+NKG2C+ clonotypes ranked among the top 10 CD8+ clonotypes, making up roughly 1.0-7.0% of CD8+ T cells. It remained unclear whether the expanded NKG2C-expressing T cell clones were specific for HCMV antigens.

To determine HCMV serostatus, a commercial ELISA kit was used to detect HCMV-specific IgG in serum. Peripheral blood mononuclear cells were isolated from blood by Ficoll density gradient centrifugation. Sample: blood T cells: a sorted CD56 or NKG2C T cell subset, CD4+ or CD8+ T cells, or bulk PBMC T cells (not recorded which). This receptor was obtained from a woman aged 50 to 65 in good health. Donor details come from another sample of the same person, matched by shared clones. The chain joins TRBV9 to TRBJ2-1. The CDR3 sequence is CASSVEIRTEQFF. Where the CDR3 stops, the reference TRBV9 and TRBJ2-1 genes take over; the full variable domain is DSGVTQTPKHLITATGQRVTLRCSPRSGDLSVYWYQQSLDQGLQFLIQYYNGEERAKGNILERFSAQQFPDLHSELNLSSLELGDSALYFCASSVEIRTEQFFGPGTRLTVL.